The 25 T cell receptor beta chains below come from one sample, sequenced in a study of CD8 T cells in Susac syndrome. Reverse transcription used about 0.5 to 1 ug RNA and random hexamers. Each CDR3 protein is one row after TCRdb ran MiXCR on the immunoSEQ multiplex PCR reads. The data contain some 120,000 distinct CDR3 sequences, approximately 91% of them singletons. Sequencing was performed on CD4+ T cells from PBMCs. The receptors come from a human donor in good health.

The chain joins TRBV2 to TRBJ2-1, with TRBD2 matching 12 bases. The CDR3 runs to 14 residues. V lost 2 bases and J lost 7; bases outside the gene matches: 0. CDR1 SNHLY and CDR2 FYNNEI come from the germline V gene. This chain's CDR3 is CASSELAGGNEQFF. The DNA of the CDR3 is TGTGCCAGCAGTGAACTAGCGGGAGGGAATGAGCAGTTCTTC.

The CDR3 region is CASSPTGGTPNYGYTF. The CDR3 region has the DNA TGTGCCAGCAGCCCGACCGGAGGGACACCTAACTATGGCTACACCTTC. The chain recombines TRBV3-1 with TRBJ1-2; D possibly corresponds to TRBD1 (6 bases). The CDR3 contains 16 residues. Germline assignment: CDR1 LGHDT and CDR2 YNNKEL (reference sequence). Trimming shortened V by 4 bases and J by 0 bases, and 15 bases separated the two germline ends.

This chain joins TRBV20-1 and TRBJ2-7; TRBD1 matches at 7 bases. V was clipped by 0 bases and J by 1 base; unmatched bases: 6. Looked up from germline, CDR1 is DFQATT and CDR2 is SNEGSKA (reference sequence). This CDR3 has 15 amino acids. The CDR3 nucleotides read TGCAGTGCTAGAGATAACAGGGGTAGTTCCTACGAGCAGTACTTC. This encodes CSARDNRGSSYEQYF.

V is TRBV27 and J is TRBJ2-2; no definite D call. The CDR3 is 14 residues long. The ends were cut back, 8 bases at V and 6 bases at J, with 16 bases in the middle. Germline loops: CDR1 MNHEY, CDR2 SMNVEV (reference sequence). CDR3 in amino acids: CASCPTWLSGELFF. In DNA, the CDR3 is TGTGCCAGCTGTCCCACCTGGTTGTCCGGGGAGCTGTTTTTT.

The chain uses TRBV7-2 and TRBJ1-1; maybe TRBD1 (5 bases). Germline values: CDR1 SGHTA, CDR2 FQGNSA. The V gene lost 1 base and the J gene lost 6 bases, with 12 bases spanning the gap. The CDR3 spans 14 residues. The DNA for the CDR3 is TGTGCCAGCAGCTTAGAGCCCAGGGTCTCTGAAGCTTTCTTT. Its translation is CASSLEPRVSEAFF.

The chain employs TRBV20-1 and TRBJ2-7; no firm D call. The CDR3 extends over 12 amino acids. The V gene's germline CDR1 is DFQATT and CDR2 SNEGSKA (reference sequence). V was trimmed by 3 bases and J by 3 bases, leaving 9 bases between them. CDR3 sequence: CSARVDNYEQYF. For the CDR3, the DNA is TGCAGTGCTAGGGTAGACAACTACGAGCAGTACTTC.

The table lists this clonotype with a count of one. The rearrangement joins TRBV4-3 to TRBJ1-1; 7 nucleotides align to TRBD1. The CDR3 is 13 amino acids. V shed 3 bases and J 6 bases; nucleotides not matched to a gene: 4. Germline V gene lookup returns CDR1 LGHNA and CDR2 YSLEER. In nucleotides, the CDR3 is TGCGCCAGCAGCCAGGACAGGTTCGCTGAAGCTTTCTTT. It translates to CASSQDRFAEAFF.

The chain is built from TRBV10-3 and TRBJ2-7; D is ambiguous. V lost 11 bases, J lost 1 base, and 18 bases lay in between. Germline-derived CDR1 and CDR2 are ENHRY and SYGVKD. CDR3 size: 14 residues. CDR3 DNA sequence: TGTGCCGTTCTTTCTCCAGCGAGGTCCTACGAGCAGTACTTC. Residues: CAVLSPARSYEQYF.

The genes are TRBV6-5 and TRBJ1-3; TRBD1 matches at 7 bases. The CDR3 length is 19 residues. V trimming: 0 bases; J trimming: 0 bases; junction bases outside the gene matches: 11. From germline, CDR1 is MNHEY and CDR2 SVGAGI. CDR3 in amino acids: CASSYSAGGIPSSGNTIYF. The CDR3 DNA reads as TGTGCCAGCAGTTACTCCGCAGGGGGGATCCCCAGCTCTGGAAACACCATATATTTT.

The chain couples TRBV3-1 to TRBJ2-1, with TRBD2 matching over 12 bases. V lost 4 bases, J lost 6 bases, and 4 bases stayed unmatched. The CDR3 covers 15 residues. Germline V gene lookup returns CDR1 LGHDT and CDR2 YNNKEL (reference sequence). The CDR3, as DNA: TGTGCCAGCAGCCCGACTAGCGGGAGAGCCAATGAGCAGTTCTTC. Translated: CASSPTSGRANEQFF.

This clonotype was observed a single time. V and J are TRBV1 and TRBJ2-2. TRBV1 is shown as a pseudogene. The CDR3 is 14 amino acids. CDR3 in DNA: TGCACCAGCAGCCAAGGGGCCAACACCGGGGAGCTGTTTTTT. It codes for CTSSQGANTGELFF.

The chain recombines TRBV9 with TRBJ1-5, with D uncertain. The CDR3 contains 12 residues. Deletions cut 3 bases from V and 5 bases from J, with 6 bases between. Looked up from germline, CDR1 is SGDLS and CDR2 is YYNGEE. CDR3 nucleotides: TGTGCCAGCAGCGGCCTTGATCAGCCCCAGCATTTT. It specifies CASSGLDQPQHF. Full variable domain (remainder filled in from reference TRBV9 and TRBJ1-5): DSGVTQTPKHLITATGQRVTLRCSPRSGDLSVYWYQQSLDQGLQFLIQYYNGEERAKGNILERFSAQQFPDLHSELNLSSLELGDSALYFCASSGLDQPQHFGDGTRLSIL.

The chain joins TRBV20-1 to TRBJ2-7, with 12 bases that match TRBD2. V shed 2 bases and J 2 bases; nucleotides not matched to a gene: 7. The CDR3 is 16 residues long. The germline V gene encodes CDR1 DFQATT and CDR2 SNEGSKA (reference sequence). The CDR3 nucleotides are TGCAGTGCTAGACTAGCGGGAGGGCGAGGGGCCTACGAGCAGTACTTC. Protein product: CSARLAGGRGAYEQYF.

The chain has TRBV3-1 and TRBJ2-5; D remains unclear. Trimming shortened V by 4 bases and J by 7 bases, and 10 bases separated the two germline ends. CDR1 is LGHDT and CDR2 is YNNKEL in the germline V gene (reference sequence). The CDR3 runs to 12 residues. Here the CDR3 DNA reads TGTGCCAGCAGCCGGACCGACCGGACCCAGTACTTC. Residues: CASSRTDRTQYF.

CDR3 DNA sequence: TGTGCCAGCTCACAAAACGAGGAGGCAGCACAGTACTTC. It is translated as CASSQNEEAAQYF. V is TRBV18 and J is TRBJ2-7, with D maybe TRBD2 (5 bases). This CDR3 comprises 13 residues. The germline V gene has CDR1 KGHSH and CDR2 LQKENI. V was pared by 4 bases and J by 10 bases, with 17 bases between.

This chain links TRBV18 with TRBJ1-1; D ambiguous. The V end was cut by 3 bases, the J end by 1 base, with 12 bases between. The germline V gene encodes CDR1 KGHSH and CDR2 LQKENI. The CDR3 has 15 amino acids. CDR3 sequence (DNA): TGTGCCAGCTCACCGACGTCGCAGGAGAACACTGAAGCTTTCTTT. Translated, it gives CASSPTSQENTEAFF.

This CDR3 reads CATSRDEAGGYTF. The CDR3 nucleotides read TGTGCCACCAGCAGAGATGAGGCGGGGGGCTACACCTTC. The chain couples TRBV15 to TRBJ1-2; D unresolved. The CDR3 is 13 amino acids. Trimming stripped 0 bases from V and 8 bases from J, with 10 bases between. Germline loops: CDR1 LNHNV, CDR2 YYDKDF (reference sequence).

This chain joins TRBV6-6 and TRBJ2-5, with TRBD1 matching over 8 bases. Trimming at V came to 6 bases and at J to 3 bases, leaving 6 bases not matched to a gene. The CDR3 loop spans 14 amino acids. Germline V gives CDR1 MNHNY, CDR2 SVGAGI (reference sequence). In nucleotides, the CDR3 is TGTGCCAGCAGAACCTCGACAGGGGAAGAGACCCAGTACTTC. It yields the protein CASRTSTGEETQYF.

This clonotype is a singleton in its sample. The chain uses TRBV7-6 and TRBJ1-1; 11 positions match TRBD1. Germline V CDR1 and CDR2: SGHVS, FNYEAQ. CDR3 length equals 15 residues. With V trimmed by 5 bases and J by 4 bases, 6 bases remained unmatched. The DNA of the CDR3 is TGTGCCAGCAGCCCAACCGGGACAGGGGGCACTGAAGCTTTCTTT. Encoded protein: CASSPTGTGGTEAFF.

The chain combines TRBV7-8 with TRBJ1-1, with 11 bases aligning to TRBD1. Germline V CDR1 and CDR2: SGHVS, FQNEAQ. J was trimmed by 4 bases and V by 0 bases; bases with no gene match: 7. This CDR3 comprises 17 residues. In DNA form, the CDR3 reads TGTGCCAGCAGCTTAGCCAGGACAGGGGGCAGGAGCACTGAAGCTTTCTTT. Its translation: CASSLARTGGRSTEAFF.

CDR3 sequence reads: CASSIRDRGTYEQYF. CDR3 coding DNA: TGTGCCAGCAGCATCCGAGACAGGGGAACCTACGAGCAGTACTTC. The chain uses TRBV7-8 and TRBJ2-7, with TRBD1 matching 8 bases. With V trimmed by 5 bases and J by 2 bases, 8 bases remained unmatched. The germline gives CDR1 SGHVS, CDR2 FQNEAQ. This CDR3 is 15 amino acids long.

The chain is built from TRBV7-9 and TRBJ2-7, with 7 bases fitting TRBD2. This CDR3 has 16 residues. Germline assignment: CDR1 SEHNR and CDR2 FQNEAQ (reference sequence). J lost 4 bases, V lost 5 bases, and 14 bases had no gene match. CDR3 in DNA: TGTGCCAGCAGCCCAGTGGTGGATAGGGAGGGATACGAGCAGTACTTC. Translating gives CASSPVVDREGYEQYF. The entire variable domain, with the rest obtained from reference TRBV7-9 and TRBJ2-7, is as follows: DTGVSQNPRHKITKRGQNVTFRCDPISEHNRLYWYRQTLGQGPEFLTYFQNEAQLEKSRLLSDRFSAERPKGSFSTLEIQRTEQGDSAMYLCASSPVVDREGYEQYFGPGTRLTVT.

The rearrangement joins TRBV7-2 to TRBJ1-3; no reliable D call. The germline V gene encodes CDR1 SGHTA and CDR2 FQGNSA. Deletions cut 4 bases from V and 0 bases from J, with 7 bases between. This CDR3 contains 14 residues. CDR3 sequence reads: CASSSGGSGNTIYF. The DNA for the CDR3 is TGTGCCAGCAGCTCGGGAGGCTCTGGAAACACCATATATTTT.

This clonotype was counted a single time. The V call is TRBV7-2, the J call TRBJ2-7; D not certain. This CDR3 spans 14 amino acids. V was shortened by 5 bases and J by 5 bases, with 16 bases between the two germline ends. The germline V gene has CDR1 SGHTA and CDR2 FQGNSA. The CDR3 protein is CASSLLGRSHEQYF. In DNA form, the CDR3 reads TGTGCCAGCAGCCTACTGGGCCGATCCCACGAGCAGTACTTC.

The chain couples TRBV6-2 or TRBV6-3 to TRBJ1-2; a possible D gene is TRBD1 (5 bases). V was cut by 6 bases and J by 2 bases, with 25 bases left in between. This CDR3 is 18 amino acids long. Germline CDR1 reads MNHEY; CDR2 reads SVGEGT. The CDR3 nucleotides are TGTGCCAGCAGGCGTGCTTCTCCGGGACTCGAATTGAACTATGGCTACACCTTC. Amino acid sequence: CASRRASPGLELNYGYTF.